This T cell receptor beta chain was documented in a study of blood T cell repertoires in COVID-19. In the original analysis: Estimated nucleated cell counts came from reference gene primer amplification. TCRdb's table, derived via immunoSEQ multiplex PCR, lists solely in-frame clones and lacks some. V and J calls and clone size come straight from that table; D and trimming were deduced from the DNA. The sample has about 47,000 clones, approximately 84% seen once. The CDR3 spans 17 residues. The germline gives CDR1 MDHEN, CDR2 SYDVKM. J gave up 4 bases and V 3 bases, and 11 bases lay outside the gene matches.

This chain uses TRBV28 with TRBJ2-7; 11 bases align to TRBD2. The source of this sequence is a man in his fifties or sixties with acute or convalescent COVID-19. Sequences were obtained from peripheral blood. The CDR3 region is CASSFFRLAGSRYEQYF. As DNA, the CDR3 is TGTGCCAGCAGTTTTTTCAGACTAGCGGGAAGTCGGTACGAGCAGTACTTC.